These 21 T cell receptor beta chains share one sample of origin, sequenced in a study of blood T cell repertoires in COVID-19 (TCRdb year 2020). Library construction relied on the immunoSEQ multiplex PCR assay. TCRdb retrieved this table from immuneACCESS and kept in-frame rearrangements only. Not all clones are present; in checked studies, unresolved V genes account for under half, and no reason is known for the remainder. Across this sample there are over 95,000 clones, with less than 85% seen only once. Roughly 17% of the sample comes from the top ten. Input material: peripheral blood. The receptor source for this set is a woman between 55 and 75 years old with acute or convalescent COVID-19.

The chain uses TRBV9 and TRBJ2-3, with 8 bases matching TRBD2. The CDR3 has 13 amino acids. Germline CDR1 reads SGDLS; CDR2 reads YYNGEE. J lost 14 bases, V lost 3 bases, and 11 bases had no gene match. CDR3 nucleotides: TGTGCCAGCAGCGCTGTACCGGGACTAGTTGCGTATTTT. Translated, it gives CASSAVPGLVAYF.

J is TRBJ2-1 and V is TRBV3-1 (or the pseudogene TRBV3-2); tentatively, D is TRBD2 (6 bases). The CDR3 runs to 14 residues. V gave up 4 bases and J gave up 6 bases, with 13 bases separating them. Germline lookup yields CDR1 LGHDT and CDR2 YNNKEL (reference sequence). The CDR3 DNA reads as TGTGCCAGCAGCCCCCGGGGGTTCGGCAATGAGCAGTTCTTC. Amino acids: CASSPRGFGNEQFF.

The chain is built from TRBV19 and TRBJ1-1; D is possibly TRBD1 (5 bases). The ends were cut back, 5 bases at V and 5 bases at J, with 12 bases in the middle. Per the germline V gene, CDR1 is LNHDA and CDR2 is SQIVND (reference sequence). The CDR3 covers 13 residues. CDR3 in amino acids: CASSGGERTEAFF. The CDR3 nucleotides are TGTGCCAGTAGTGGAGGGGAGAGGACTGAAGCTTTCTTT. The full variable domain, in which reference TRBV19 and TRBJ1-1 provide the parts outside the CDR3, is DGGITQSPKYLFRKEGQNVTLSCEQNLNHDAMYWYRQDPGQGLRLIYYSQIVNDFQKGDIAEGYSVSREKKESFPLTVTSAQKNPTAFYLCASSGGERTEAFFGQGTRLTVV.

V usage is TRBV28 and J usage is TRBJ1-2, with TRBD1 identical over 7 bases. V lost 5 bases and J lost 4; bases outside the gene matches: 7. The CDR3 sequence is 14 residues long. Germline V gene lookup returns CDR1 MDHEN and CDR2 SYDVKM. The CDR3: CASSGRGEVYGYTF. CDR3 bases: TGTGCCAGCAGTGGCAGGGGGGAAGTCTATGGCTACACCTTC.

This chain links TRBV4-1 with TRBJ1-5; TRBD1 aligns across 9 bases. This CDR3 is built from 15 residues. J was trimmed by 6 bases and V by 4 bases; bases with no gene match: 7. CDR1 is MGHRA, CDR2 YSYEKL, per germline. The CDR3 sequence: CASSPRDRAAQPQHF. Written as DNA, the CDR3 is TGCGCCAGCAGCCCACGGGACAGGGCGGCTCAGCCCCAGCATTTT.

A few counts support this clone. CDR3 protein: CASSFWGGQPQHF. CDR3 nucleotide sequence: TGTGCCAGCAGCTTTTGGGGGGGTCAGCCCCAGCATTTT. The chain recombines TRBV7-9 with TRBJ1-5; a possible D gene is TRBD1 (5 bases). Germline loops: CDR1 SEHNR, CDR2 FQNEAQ (reference sequence). CDR3 length: 13 amino acids. V lost 3 bases and J lost 6, with 9 bases in between.

The CDR3 loop reads CASSKGQGAVTNEKLFF. CDR3 DNA: TGTGCCAGCAGCAAAGGACAGGGGGCTGTAACTAATGAAAAACTGTTTTTT. This sequence joins TRBV21-1 and TRBJ1-4; the table calls TRBD1, which could not be checked here. TRBV21-1 is recorded as a pseudogene. The CDR3 contains 17 residues.

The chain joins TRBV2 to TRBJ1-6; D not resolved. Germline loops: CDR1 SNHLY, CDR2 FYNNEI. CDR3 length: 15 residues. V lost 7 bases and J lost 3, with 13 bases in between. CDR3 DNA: TGTGCCAGCACGAAATCGGGAATCTATAATTCACCCCTCCACTTT. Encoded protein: CASTKSGIYNSPLHF.

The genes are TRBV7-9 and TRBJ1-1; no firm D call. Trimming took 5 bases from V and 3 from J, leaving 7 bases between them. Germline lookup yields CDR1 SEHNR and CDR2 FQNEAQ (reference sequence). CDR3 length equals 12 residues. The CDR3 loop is CASSPRYTEAFF. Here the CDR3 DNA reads TGTGCCAGCAGCCCTAGGTACACTGAAGCTTTCTTT.

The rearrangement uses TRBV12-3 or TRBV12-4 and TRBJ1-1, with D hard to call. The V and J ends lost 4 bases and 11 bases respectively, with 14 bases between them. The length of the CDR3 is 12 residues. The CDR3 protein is CASSSRPGWAFF. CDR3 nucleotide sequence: TGTGCCAGCAGTTCCCGCCCGGGGTGGGCTTTCTTT.

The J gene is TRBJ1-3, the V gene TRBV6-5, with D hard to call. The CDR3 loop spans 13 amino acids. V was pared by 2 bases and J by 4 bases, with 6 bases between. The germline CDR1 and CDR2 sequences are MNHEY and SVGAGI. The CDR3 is CASSYAEGNTIYF. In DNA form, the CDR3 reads TGTGCCAGCAGTTACGCAGAAGGAAACACCATATATTTT.

The CDR3 region is CASSLEARGNSPLHF. The CDR3 DNA reads as TGTGCCAGCAGCTTAGAGGCGCGGGGAAATTCACCCCTCCACTTT. This chain connects TRBV7-6 to TRBJ1-6; D is uncertain. Germline V lookup: CDR1 SGHVS, CDR2 FNYEAQ. This CDR3 has 15 amino acids. V gave up 1 base and J gave up 7 bases, with 11 bases separating them.

CDR3 amino acids: CASSQDYGNEQFF. The CDR3 coding sequence is TGTGCCAGCAGCCAAGATTACGGCAATGAGCAGTTCTTC. The chain recombines TRBV4-2 with TRBJ2-1; D gene ambiguous. The CDR3 has 13 amino acids. CDR1 is LGHNA and CDR2 is YNFKEQ in the germline V gene. V was cut by 0 bases and J by 6 bases, with 6 bases left in between.

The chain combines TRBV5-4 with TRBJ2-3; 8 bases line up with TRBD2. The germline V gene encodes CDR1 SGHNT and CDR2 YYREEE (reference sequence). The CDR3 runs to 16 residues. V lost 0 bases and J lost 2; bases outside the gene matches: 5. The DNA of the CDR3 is TGTGCCAGCAGCTTGGATGGTAGCGGGATCACAGATACGCAGTATTTT. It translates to CASSLDGSGITDTQYF.

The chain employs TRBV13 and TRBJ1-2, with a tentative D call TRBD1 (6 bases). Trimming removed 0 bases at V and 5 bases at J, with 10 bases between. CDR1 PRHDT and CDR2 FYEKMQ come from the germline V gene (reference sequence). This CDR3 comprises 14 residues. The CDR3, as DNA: TGTGCCAGCAGCTTAGGAGCAGGGGCGTATGGCTACACCTTC. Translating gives CASSLGAGAYGYTF. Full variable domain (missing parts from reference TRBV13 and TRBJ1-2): AAGVIQSPRHLIKEKRETATLKCYPIPRHDTVYWYQQGPGQDPQFLISFYEKMQSDKGSIPDRFSAQQFSDYHSELNMSSLELGDSALYFCASSLGAGAYGYTFGSGTRLTVV.

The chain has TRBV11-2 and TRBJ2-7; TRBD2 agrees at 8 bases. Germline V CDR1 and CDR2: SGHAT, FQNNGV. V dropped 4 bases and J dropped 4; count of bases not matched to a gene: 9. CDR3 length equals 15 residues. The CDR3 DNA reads TGTGCCAGCAGCTGGGGGACTAGAATACGTTACGAGCAGTACTTC. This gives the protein CASSWGTRIRYEQYF. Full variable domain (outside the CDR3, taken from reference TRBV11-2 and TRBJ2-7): EAGVAQSPRYKIIEKRQSVAFWCNPISGHATLYWYQQILGQGPKLLIQFQNNGVVDDSQLPKDRFSAERLKGVDSTLKIQPAKLEDSAVYLCASSWGTRIRYEQYFGPGTRLTVT.

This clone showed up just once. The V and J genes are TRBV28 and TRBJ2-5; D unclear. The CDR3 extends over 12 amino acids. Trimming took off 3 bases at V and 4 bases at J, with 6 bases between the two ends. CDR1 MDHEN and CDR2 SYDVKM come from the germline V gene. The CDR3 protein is CASSFQAETQYF. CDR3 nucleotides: TGTGCCAGCAGTTTCCAAGCAGAGACCCAGTACTTC.

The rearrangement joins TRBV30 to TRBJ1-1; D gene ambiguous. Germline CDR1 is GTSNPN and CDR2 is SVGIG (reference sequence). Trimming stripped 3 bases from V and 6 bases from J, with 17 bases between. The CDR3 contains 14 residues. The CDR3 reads CAWSAFGLDSEAFF. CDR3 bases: TGTGCCTGGAGCGCCTTCGGTCTAGACTCTGAAGCTTTCTTT.

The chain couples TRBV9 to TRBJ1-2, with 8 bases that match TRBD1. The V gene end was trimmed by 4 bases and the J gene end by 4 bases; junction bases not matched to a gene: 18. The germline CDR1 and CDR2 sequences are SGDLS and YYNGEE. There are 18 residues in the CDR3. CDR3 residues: CASSPAGEAYRGGYGYTF. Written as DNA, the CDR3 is TGTGCCAGCAGCCCGGCTGGGGAGGCTTACAGGGGGGGCTATGGCTACACCTTC. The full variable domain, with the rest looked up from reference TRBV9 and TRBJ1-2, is DSGVTQTPKHLITATGQRVTLRCSPRSGDLSVYWYQQSLDQGLQFLIQYYNGEERAKGNILERFSAQQFPDLHSELNLSSLELGDSALYFCASSPAGEAYRGGYGYTFGSGTRLTVV.

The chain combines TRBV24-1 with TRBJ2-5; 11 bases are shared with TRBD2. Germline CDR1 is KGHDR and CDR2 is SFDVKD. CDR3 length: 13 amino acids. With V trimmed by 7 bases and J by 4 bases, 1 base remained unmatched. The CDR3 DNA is TGTGCCACCAGCGGGACTAGCGGAGAGACCCAGTACTTC. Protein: CATSGTSGETQYF.

In DNA, the CDR3 is TGCGCCAGCAAGGGGGGGGTCTATGGCTACACCTTC. Translated: CASKGGVYGYTF. The chain employs TRBV5-1 and TRBJ1-2; D might be TRBD1 (6 bases). The V end was cut by 6 bases, the J end by 4 bases, with 10 bases between. CDR1 and CDR2 (germline): SGHRS, YFSETQ. The CDR3 has 12 amino acids.